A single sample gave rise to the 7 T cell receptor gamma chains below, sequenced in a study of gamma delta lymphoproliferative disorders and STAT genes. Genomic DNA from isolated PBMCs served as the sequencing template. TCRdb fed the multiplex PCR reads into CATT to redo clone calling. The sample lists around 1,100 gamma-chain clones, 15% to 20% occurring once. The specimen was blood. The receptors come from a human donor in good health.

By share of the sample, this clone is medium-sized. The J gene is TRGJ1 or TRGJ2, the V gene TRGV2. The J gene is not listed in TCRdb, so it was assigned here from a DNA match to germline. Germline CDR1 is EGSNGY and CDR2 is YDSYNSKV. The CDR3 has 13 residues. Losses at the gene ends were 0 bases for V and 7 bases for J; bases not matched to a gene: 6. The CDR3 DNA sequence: TGTGCCACCTGGGACGGGCTGGGATATAAGAAACTCTTT. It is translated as CATWDGLGYKKLF.

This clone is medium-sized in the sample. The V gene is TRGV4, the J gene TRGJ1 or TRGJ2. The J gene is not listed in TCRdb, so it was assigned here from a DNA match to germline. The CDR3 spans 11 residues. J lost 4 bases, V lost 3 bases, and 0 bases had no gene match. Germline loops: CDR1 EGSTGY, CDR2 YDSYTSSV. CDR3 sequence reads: CATWDYYKKLF. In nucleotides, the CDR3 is TGTGCCACCTGGGATTATTATAAGAAACTCTTT.

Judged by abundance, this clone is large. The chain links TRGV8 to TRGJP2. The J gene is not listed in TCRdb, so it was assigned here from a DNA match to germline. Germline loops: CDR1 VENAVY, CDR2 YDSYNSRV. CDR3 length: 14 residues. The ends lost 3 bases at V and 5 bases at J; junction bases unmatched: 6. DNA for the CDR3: TGTGCCACCTGGGATGGGGAGAGTGATTGGATCAAGACGTTT. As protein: CATWDGESDWIKTF.

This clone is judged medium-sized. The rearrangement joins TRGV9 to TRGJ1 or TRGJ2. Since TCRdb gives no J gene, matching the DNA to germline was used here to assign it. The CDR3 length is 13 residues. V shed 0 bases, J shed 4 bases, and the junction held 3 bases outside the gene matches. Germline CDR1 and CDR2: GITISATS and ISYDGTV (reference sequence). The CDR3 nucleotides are TGTGCCTTGTGGGAGGTGCACTATTATAAGAAACTCTTT. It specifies CALWEVHYYKKLF.

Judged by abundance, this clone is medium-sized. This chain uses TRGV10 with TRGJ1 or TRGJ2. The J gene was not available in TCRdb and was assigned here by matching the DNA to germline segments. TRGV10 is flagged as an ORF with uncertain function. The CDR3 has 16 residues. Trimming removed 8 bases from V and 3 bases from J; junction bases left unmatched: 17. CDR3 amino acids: CAAWGMARRTYYKKLF. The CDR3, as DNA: TGTGCTGCGTGGGGAATGGCTCGTCGGACTTATTATAAGAAACTCTTT.

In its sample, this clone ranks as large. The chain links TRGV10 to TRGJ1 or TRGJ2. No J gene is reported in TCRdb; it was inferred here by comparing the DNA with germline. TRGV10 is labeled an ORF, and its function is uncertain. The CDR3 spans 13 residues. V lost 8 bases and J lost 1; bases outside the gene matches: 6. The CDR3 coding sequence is TGTGCTGCGTGGGATTATAATTATTATAAGAAACTCTTT. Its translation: CAAWDYNYYKKLF.

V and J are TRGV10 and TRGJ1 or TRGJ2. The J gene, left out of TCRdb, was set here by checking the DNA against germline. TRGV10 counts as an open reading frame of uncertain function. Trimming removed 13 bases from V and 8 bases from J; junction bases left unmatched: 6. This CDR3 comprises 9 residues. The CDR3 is CAEQNKKLF. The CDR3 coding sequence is TGTGCTGAACAGAATAAGAAACTCTTT.